What follows are 14 T cell receptor beta chains derived from one specimen sequenced in a study of T cell clonotyping in hematopoietic cell transplantation. Produced via immunoSEQ multiplex PCR; TCRdb's table is partial and in-frame only. The table lists roughly 28,000 clones, about 93% of them singletons. This sample's time point: recipient sample about 28 days before transplant, after cytoreduction. The material was peripheral blood mononuclear cells, obtained before stem cell transplant. The receptors shown here come from a man in his fifties with acute myeloid leukemia. Some clones in this sample may be carry-over from other donors' samples.

V is TRBV7-9 and J is TRBJ2-7; D not certain. CDR1 and CDR2 (germline): SEHNR, FQNEAQ (reference sequence). This CDR3 contains 14 residues. Trimming pared 4 bases from V and 2 bases from J, leaving 12 bases between. CDR3 sequence: CASSSPEPPYEQYF. Written as DNA, the CDR3 is TGTGCCAGCAGCTCCCCGGAGCCCCCCTACGAGCAGTACTTC.

The rearrangement uses TRBV7-9 and TRBJ1-1; D is perhaps TRBD1 (5 bases). The V end was cut by 1 base, the J end by 12 bases, with 18 bases between. There are 14 residues in the CDR3. Germline V gene lookup returns CDR1 SEHNR and CDR2 FQNEAQ (reference sequence). The CDR3 bases are TGTGCCAGCAGCTTAGGGTCAGGGCCGTTTAGGTCTTTCTTT. Translating it yields CASSLGSGPFRSFF.

This chain links TRBV4-1 with TRBJ2-1; a weak D match, TRBD1 (6 bases). V gave up 5 bases and J gave up 0 bases, with 14 bases separating them. The length of the CDR3 is 16 residues. Germline CDR1 reads MGHRA; CDR2 reads YSYEKL. CDR3 sequence reads: CASSGFRGSSYNEQFF. In nucleotides, the CDR3 is TGCGCCAGCAGCGGATTTAGGGGGAGCTCCTACAATGAGCAGTTCTTC.

This rearrangement joins TRBV5-1 to TRBJ2-2; TRBD1 aligns across 7 bases. Germline lookup yields CDR1 SGHRS and CDR2 YFSETQ. The J segment lost 4 bases and the V segment lost 4 bases, leaving 4 bases of the junction unmatched. The CDR3 is 14 residues long. This CDR3 is CASSDSGGTGELFF. The CDR3 DNA reads as TGCGCCAGCAGCGATTCAGGGGGCACCGGGGAGCTGTTTTTT. The variable domain in full, completed from reference TRBV5-1 and TRBJ2-2, reads KAGVTQTPRYLIKTRGQQVTLSCSPISGHRSVSWYQQTPGQGLQFLFEYFSETQRNKGNFPGRFSGRQFSNSRSEMNVSTLELGDSALYLCASSDSGGTGELFFGEGSRLTVL.

V usage is TRBV6-6 and J usage is TRBJ1-6, with 8 positions matching TRBD1. This CDR3 contains 14 residues. Per germline, CDR1 MNHNY and CDR2 SVGAGI (reference sequence). The junction had 6 bases not matched to a gene; V was cut back by 6 bases and J by 8 bases. The CDR3 region is CASSGQGRDSPLHF. CDR3 nucleotides: TGTGCCAGCAGCGGACAGGGAAGGGATTCACCCCTCCACTTT.

This chain joins TRBV7-2 and TRBJ2-3; 12 positions match TRBD2. Germline values: CDR1 SGHTA, CDR2 FQGNSA. CDR3 length: 16 amino acids. V was clipped by 6 bases and J by 6 bases; unmatched bases: 10. The CDR3: CASSTLAGGFVDTQYF. The CDR3, as DNA: TGTGCCAGCAGTACTCTAGCGGGAGGGTTCGTGGATACGCAGTATTTT.

This clone was seen a single time. The chain links TRBV6-1 to TRBJ2-7; tentatively, D is TRBD1 (6 bases). V gave up 8 bases and J gave up 2 bases, with 13 bases separating them. The CDR3 sequence is 13 residues long. CDR1 is MNHNS and CDR2 is SASEGT in the germline V gene. CDR3 sequence reads: CASYTTGPYEQYF. The DNA of the CDR3 is TGTGCCAGCTATACCACAGGGCCCTACGAGCAGTACTTC.

This chain's CDR3 is CASSVGPQRTGELFF. For the CDR3, the DNA is TGTGCCAGCAGCGTAGGGCCCCAGCGAACCGGGGAGCTGTTTTTT. The chain couples TRBV9 to TRBJ2-2; D gene unclear. The CDR3 is 15 amino acids. Trimming stripped 0 bases from V and 5 bases from J, with 11 bases between. Germline assignment: CDR1 SGDLS and CDR2 YYNGEE.

In its sample, this clone was seen once. This rearrangement joins TRBV19 to TRBJ2-5, with 7 bases fitting TRBD1. The V gene's germline CDR1 is LNHDA and CDR2 SQIVND (reference sequence). This CDR3 has 13 amino acids. The junction had 7 bases not matched to a gene; V was cut back by 5 bases and J by 7 bases. CDR3 sequence (DNA): TGTGCCAGTAGTGTGGACAGGCTGGGGACCCAGTACTTC. It codes for CASSVDRLGTQYF.

CDR3 region: CASSLEGPFSGNTIYF. The CDR3 bases are TGTGCCAGCAGCTTGGAGGGGCCGTTCTCTGGAAACACCATATATTTT. V usage is TRBV5-6 and J usage is TRBJ1-3; possibly TRBD1 for D (5 bases). V shed 0 bases and J shed 0 bases, with 10 bases lying between them. The CDR3 extends over 16 amino acids. Germline loops: CDR1 SGHDT, CDR2 YYEEEE.

The chain uses TRBV5-6 and TRBJ2-7; the D is unclear. Trimming removed 4 bases at V and 2 bases at J, with 16 bases between. The V gene's germline CDR1 is SGHDT and CDR2 YYEEEE. This CDR3 region has 15 residues. This CDR3 reads CASSLPPGETYEQYF. Here the CDR3 DNA reads TGTGCCAGCAGCCTCCCCCCGGGCGAGACCTACGAGCAGTACTTC.

The rearrangement joins TRBV19 to TRBJ1-6; D is unresolved. This CDR3 is 16 amino acids long. The germline V gene encodes CDR1 LNHDA and CDR2 SQIVND (reference sequence). The ends were cut back, 9 bases at V and 5 bases at J, with 20 bases in the middle. This chain's CDR3 is CARLLPMGEHNSPLHF. The CDR3 coding sequence is TGTGCCAGACTCCTCCCAATGGGAGAACATAATTCACCCCTCCACTTT.

V is TRBV30 and J is TRBJ2-3, with D possibly TRBD2 on 6 matching bases. This CDR3 contains 14 residues. The ends were cut back, 0 bases at V and 11 bases at J, with 18 bases in the middle. From germline, CDR1 is GTSNPN and CDR2 SVGIG (reference sequence). The CDR3 coding sequence is TGTGCCTGGAGTGTCATGACTCCAGGGCGGGGGCAGTATTTT. Residues: CAWSVMTPGRGQYF.

The CDR3 region is CASSYLLENSYEQYF. The CDR3 DNA reads as TGTGCCAGCAGTTACCTCTTAGAGAACAGCTACGAGCAGTACTTC. This chain uses TRBV6-5 with TRBJ2-7, with D hard to call. Trimming took off 2 bases at V and 3 bases at J, with 14 bases between the two ends. Germline lookup yields CDR1 MNHEY and CDR2 SVGAGI. The CDR3 contains 15 residues.